Listed below are T cell receptor beta chains from one sample, sequenced in a study of blood T cell repertoires in COVID-19. The method was immunoSEQ multiplex PCR; TCRdb's version includes in-frame clones alone and lacks a portion of them. The sample has nearly 70,000 clones, 88% seen once. Material for sequencing was peripheral blood. The receptor source for this set is a woman aged 65 to 85 with acute or convalescent COVID-19. CDR3s include the opening cysteine and the closing phenylalanine or tryptophan. The D gene is left open where the match is weak. Only part of the rows carry a size: once, few, many, or a class if the clone is expanded.

>16|-|-|TRBJ1-3|TRBV18
TGTGCCAGCTCACCCGGGCCGACAGGCTCTGGAAACACCATATATTTT
CASSPGPTGSGNTIYF
>17|TRBD2|-|TRBJ2-3|TRBV5-1
TGCGCCAGCAGCTTGGGGACTAGCGGGGAACTCACAGATACGCAGTATTTT
CASSLGTSGELTDTQYF
>15|-|-|TRBJ1-1|TRBV11-2
TGTGCCAGCAGCTCCCCCCGGACAGCAGCCACTGAAGCTTTCTTT
CASSSPRTAATEAFF
>12|-|-|TRBJ2-7|TRBV28
TGTGCCAGCAGTCTCTCAGCCTACGAGCAGTACTTC
CASSLSAYEQYF
>15|-|-|TRBJ1-2|TRBV19
TGTGCCAGTAGGACTGCCGACTCTACAGGGATCGGCTACACCTTC
CASRTADSTGIGYTF
>13|-|-|TRBJ2-5|TRBV5-5
TGTGCCAGCAGCTTGAACGGTCGAGAGACCCAGTACTTC
CASSLNGRETQYF
>14|-|-|TRBJ1-1|TRBV6-5
TGTGCCAGCAGTTCCCTATACAGGAACACTGAAGCTTTCTTT
CASSSLYRNTEAFF
>12|-|once|TRBJ1-1|TRBV6-6
TGTGCCAGCAGTTACGGGACTTATGAAGCTTTCTTT
CASSYGTYEAFF
>14|-|-|TRBJ1-2|TRBV27
TGTGCCAGCAGTTTATCTACCCGGGGAGTTGGCTACACCTTC
CASSLSTRGVGYTF
>16|TRBD1|-|TRBJ2-7|TRBV5-6
TGTGCCAGCAGTCATGGTGGGACAGGACATCCTTACGAGCAGTACTTC
CASSHGGTGHPYEQYF
>13|-|-|TRBJ1-1|TRBV7-3
TGTGCCAGCAGCCAGCAGGGAGGCACTGAAGCTTTCTTT
CASSQQGGTEAFF
>17|TRBD2|-|TRBJ2-3|TRBV7-3
TGTGCCAGCAGCTACGGACTAAGCGGGGCTCTAGCAGATACGCAGTATTTT
CASSYGLSGALADTQYF
>14|-|-|TRBJ2-2|TRBV19
TGTGCCAGTAGTCAACTGTCGAACACCGGGGAGCTGTTTTTT
CASSQLSNTGELFF
>14|TRBD1|once|TRBJ2-5|TRBV11-2
TGTGCCAGCAGGGATCCAGGGGGTGGGGAGACCCAGTACTTC
CASRDPGGGETQYF
>15|-|once|TRBJ1-4|TRBV18
TGTGCCAGCTCACCCCGCGGGGGTTCTAATGAAAAACTGTTTTTT
CASSPRGGSNEKLFF
>14|-|-|TRBJ1-4|TRBV30
TGTGCCTGGAGTGTAGAGGCACCCGGGGAAAAACTGTTTTTT
CAWSVEAPGEKLFF
>15|-|-|TRBJ2-1|TRBV18
TGTGCCAGCTCACTGTCGGGGGGCAACTACAATGAGCAGTTCTTC
CASSLSGGNYNEQFF
>14|-|-|TRBJ1-6|TRBV5-6
TGTGCCAGCAGCTCCTTCAGGGGTAATTCACCCCTCCACTTT
CASSSFRGNSPLHF
>18|TRBD1|-|TRBJ2-7|TRBV6-4
TGTGCCAGCAGTCCCTTGGGGGACAGGGGGAGAAGGTCCTACGAGCAGTACTTC
CASSPLGDRGRRSYEQYF
>17|-|-|TRBJ1-3|TRBV9
TGTGCCAGCAGCGTAGGCGCCAGCGAATTCTCTGGAAACACCATATATTTT
CASSVGASEFSGNTIYF
>16|TRBD2|once|TRBJ2-1|TRBV28
TGTGCCAGCAGTTCCCTGACTAGCGGGGGGTACAATGAGCAGTTCTTC
CASSSLTSGGYNEQFF
>18|TRBD2|once|TRBJ2-7|TRBV9
TGTGCCAGCAGCGTAGGGCTAGCGGGAGGGCAGGTTGCAGACGAGCAGTACTTC
CASSVGLAGGQVADEQYF
>14|-|once|TRBJ1-5|TRBV15
TGTGCCACCAGCAGAGAGCAGGTCAATCAGCCCCAGCATTTT
CATSREQVNQPQHF
>15|TRBD2|-|TRBJ2-3|TRBV7-9
TGTGCCAGCCTAAGGGGTGGGAGGGCCACAGATACGCAGTATTTT
CASLRGGRATDTQYF
>17|-|-|TRBJ1-2|TRBV7-2
TGTGCCAGCAGCTTAGTAGGATCGGGCAGGGCGACCTATGGCTACACCTTC
CASSLVGSGRATYGYTF
>13|-|-|TRBJ2-2|TRBV7-3
TGTGCCAGCAGCTCCTCCGTCACCGGGGAGCTGTTTTTT
CASSSSVTGELFF
>16|TRBD1|-|TRBJ2-7|TRBV5-8
TGTGCCACCCGTCCCGGGACAGGGTCGGGTCTCTACGAGCAGTACTTC
CATRPGTGSGLYEQYF
>15|-|-|TRBJ1-1|TRBV4-3
TGCGCCAGCAGCCAAGATAGAGGCTCGAACACTGAAGCTTTCTTT
CASSQDRGSNTEAFF
>12|-|-|TRBJ2-2|TRBV13
TGTGCCTCGACAGGCCAGTCGCGGGAGCTGTTTTTT
CASTGQSRELFF
>14|TRBD1|-|TRBJ1-1|TRBV3-1/TRBV3-2
TGTGCCAGCAGCCAAGGACAGGGGAACACTGAAGCTTTCTTT
CASSQGQGNTEAFF
>15|-|-|TRBJ1-2|TRBV7-9
TGTGCCAGCAGCCCCCGGGACATCGACCTCTATGGCTACACCTTC
CASSPRDIDLYGYTF
>15|TRBD2|-|TRBJ2-3|TRBV14
TGTGCCAGCAGCTTGACTAGCGGGGTGACAGATACGCAGTATTTT
CASSLTSGVTDTQYF
>16|TRBD1|-|TRBJ1-2|TRBV28
TGTGCCAGCAGTTCGTACGACAGGGGCGGAAACTATGGCTACACCTTC
CASSSYDRGGNYGYTF
>18|-|-|TRBJ1-2|TRBV5-1
TGCGCCAGCAGCCTCCCAACAGGGCCCCGCAGGGGTAACTATGGCTACACCTTC
CASSLPTGPRRGNYGYTF
>15|TRBD1|-|TRBJ2-1|TRBV5-4
TGTGCCAGCAGCTCTTCACAGGGGGCTTACAATGAGCAGTTCTTC
CASSSSQGAYNEQFF
>16|TRBD1|few|TRBJ1-5|TRBV30
TGTGCCTGGAGTCTCCCGGGACAGTATAGCAATCAGCCCCAGCATTTT
CAWSLPGQYSNQPQHF
>17|TRBD2|-|TRBJ2-1|TRBV24-1
TGTGCCACGTCCGGGACTAGCGGTACGAGCTCCTACAATGAGCAGTTCTTC
CATSGTSGTSSYNEQFF
>15|TRBD1|-|TRBJ2-1|TRBV27
TGTGCCAGCAGTTTTTGGGGACAGGGATGGAATGAGCAGTTCTTC
CASSFWGQGWNEQFF
>14|-|-|TRBJ2-7|TRBV4-2
TGTGCCAGCAGCCAAGATCTAGGAGACTACGAGCAGTACTTC
CASSQDLGDYEQYF
>15|-|-|TRBJ1-5|TRBV5-1
TGCGCCAGCAGCTTGGAGGGCATTGGAGGTCAGCCCCAGCATTTT
CASSLEGIGGQPQHF
>15|-|-|TRBJ1-2|TRBV3-1/TRBV3-2
TGTGCCAGCAGCCAAGATGGGGCGCAATACTATGGCTACACCTTC
CASSQDGAQYYGYTF
>14|-|-|TRBJ1-5|TRBV6-6
TGTGCCAGCAGCCGCGACAGGTTTGACCAGCCCCAGCATTTT
CASSRDRFDQPQHF
>14|-|once|TRBJ2-7|TRBV11-2
TGTGCCAGCAGCCCCGGGAGAGGGGCCCACGAGCAGTACTTC
CASSPGRGAHEQYF
>14|-|once|TRBJ1-1|TRBV7-9
TGTGCCAGCAGCAAGGGAATGGGGGGAACTGAAGCTTTCTTT
CASSKGMGGTEAFF
>14|-|-|TRBJ1-1|TRBV28
TGTGCCAGCAGGGGGGGGGCGCAGAACACTGAAGCTTTCTTT
CASRGGAQNTEAFF
>20|-|-|TRBJ1-6|TRBV18
TGTGCCAGCTCACCAAATAGCCGGACAGCGTATAGCTCCTATAATTCACCCCTCCACTTT
CASSPNSRTAYSSYNSPLHF
>13|TRBD1|-|TRBJ2-5|TRBV5-1
TGCGCCAGCAGGGACAGGGGCAGGGAGACCCAGTACTTC
CASRDRGRETQYF
>17|TRBD2|-|TRBJ2-5|TRBV7-8
TGTGCCAGCAGCCCCCTTGGGCTAGCGGGTAACAAAGAGACCCAGTACTTC
CASSPLGLAGNKETQYF
>17|TRBD1|-|TRBJ2-2|TRBV4-1
TGCGCCAGCAGCCAGACCGGACAGGGGCCGTTCACCGGGGAGCTGTTTTTT
CASSQTGQGPFTGELFF
>17|-|-|TRBJ1-4|TRBV7-9
TGTGCCAGCAGCTTAGATGGGCTTAGCCGGGGGGATGAAAAACTGTTTTTT
CASSLDGLSRGDEKLFF
>16|TRBD2|-|TRBJ2-7|TRBV6-2/TRBV6-3
TGTGCCAGCAGCCTCTTTATAGCGGGAGGACGCGCCGAGCAGTACTTC
CASSLFIAGGRAEQYF
>13|TRBD1|-|TRBJ1-1|TRBV6-5
TGTGCCAGCAGTCGTCAGGGGGGTAATGAAGCTTTCTTT
CASSRQGGNEAFF
>14|-|-|TRBJ1-6|TRBV7-8
TGTGCCAGCAGCTTACAGTTATCGAATTCACCCCTCCACTTT
CASSLQLSNSPLHF
>14|TRBD1|-|TRBJ1-2|TRBV28
TGTGCCAGCGGAGGGGGACAGATAAACTATGGCTACACCTTC
CASGGGQINYGYTF
>17|TRBD1|-|TRBJ2-6|TRBV19
TGTGCCAGTAGTGCGGGACAGGGGGTCTCTGGGGCCAACGTCCTGACTTTC
CASSAGQGVSGANVLTF